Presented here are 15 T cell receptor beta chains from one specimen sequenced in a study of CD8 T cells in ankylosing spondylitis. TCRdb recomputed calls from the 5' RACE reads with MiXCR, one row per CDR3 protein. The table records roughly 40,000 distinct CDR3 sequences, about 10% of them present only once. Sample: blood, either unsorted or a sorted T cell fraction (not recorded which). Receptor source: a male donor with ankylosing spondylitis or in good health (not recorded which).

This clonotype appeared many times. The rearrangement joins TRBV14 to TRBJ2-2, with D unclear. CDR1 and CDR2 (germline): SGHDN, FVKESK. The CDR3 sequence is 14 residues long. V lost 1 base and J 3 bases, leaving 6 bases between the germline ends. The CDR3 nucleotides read TGTGCCAGCAGCCAAGGAAGGCACACCGGGGAGCTGTTTTTT. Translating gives CASSQGRHTGELFF.

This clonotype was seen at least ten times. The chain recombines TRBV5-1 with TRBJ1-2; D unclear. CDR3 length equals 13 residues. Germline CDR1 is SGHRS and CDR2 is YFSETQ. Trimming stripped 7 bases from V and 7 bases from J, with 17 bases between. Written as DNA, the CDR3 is TGCGCCAGCCGGGTCTCCGAATTGCTTGGCTACACCTTC. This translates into CASRVSELLGYTF.

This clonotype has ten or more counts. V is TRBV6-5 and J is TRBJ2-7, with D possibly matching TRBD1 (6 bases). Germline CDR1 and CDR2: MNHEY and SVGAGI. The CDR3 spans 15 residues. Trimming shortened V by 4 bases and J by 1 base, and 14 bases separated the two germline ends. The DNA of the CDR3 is TGTGCCAGCAGTTCCCTCGGGACATCGTCCTACGAGCAGTACTTC. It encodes CASSSLGTSSYEQYF.

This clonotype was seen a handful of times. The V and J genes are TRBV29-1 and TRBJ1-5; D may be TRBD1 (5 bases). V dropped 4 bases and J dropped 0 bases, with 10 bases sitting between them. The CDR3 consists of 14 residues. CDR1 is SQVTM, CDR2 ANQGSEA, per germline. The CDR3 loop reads CSVVQGPSNQPQHF. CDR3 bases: TGCAGCGTTGTTCAGGGTCCTAGCAATCAGCCCCAGCATTTT. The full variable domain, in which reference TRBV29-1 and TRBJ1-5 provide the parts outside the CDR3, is SAVISQKPSRDICQRGTSLTIQCQVDSQVTMMFWYRQQPGQSLTLIATANQGSEATYESGFVIDKFPISRPNLTFSTLTVSNMSPEDSSIYLCSVVQGPSNQPQHFGDGTRLSIL.

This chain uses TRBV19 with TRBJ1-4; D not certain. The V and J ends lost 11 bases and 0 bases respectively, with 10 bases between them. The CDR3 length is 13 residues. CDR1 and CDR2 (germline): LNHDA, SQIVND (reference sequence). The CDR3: CACGRATNEKLFF. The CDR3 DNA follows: TGTGCCTGTGGTCGAGCAACTAATGAAAAACTGTTTTTT.

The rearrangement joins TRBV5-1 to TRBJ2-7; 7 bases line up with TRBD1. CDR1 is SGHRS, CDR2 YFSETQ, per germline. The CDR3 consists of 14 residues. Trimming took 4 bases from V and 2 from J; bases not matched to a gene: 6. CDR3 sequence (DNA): TGCGCCAGCAGCGAGGGGACAGCGACCTACGAGCAGTACTTC. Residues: CASSEGTATYEQYF.

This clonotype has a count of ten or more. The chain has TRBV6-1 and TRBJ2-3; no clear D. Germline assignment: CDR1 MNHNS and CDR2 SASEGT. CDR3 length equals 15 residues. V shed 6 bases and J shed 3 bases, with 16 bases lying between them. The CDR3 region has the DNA TGTGCCAGCAGGCCCCTCCGGCCGGTTACAGATACGCAGTATTTT. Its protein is CASRPLRPVTDTQYF.

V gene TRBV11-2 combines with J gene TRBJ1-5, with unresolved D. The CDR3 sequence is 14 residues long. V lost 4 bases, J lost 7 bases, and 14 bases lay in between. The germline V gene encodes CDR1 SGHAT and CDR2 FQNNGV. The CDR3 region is CASSSMGINQPQHF. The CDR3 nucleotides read TGTGCCAGCAGCTCAATGGGAATTAACCAGCCCCAGCATTTT.

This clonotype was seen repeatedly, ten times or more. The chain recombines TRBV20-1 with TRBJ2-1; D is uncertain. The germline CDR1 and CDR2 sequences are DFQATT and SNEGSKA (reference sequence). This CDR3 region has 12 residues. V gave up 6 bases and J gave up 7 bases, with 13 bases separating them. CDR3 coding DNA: TGCAGTGCCCCCTCCCGTGGGAATGAGCAGTTCTTC. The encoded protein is CSAPSRGNEQFF.

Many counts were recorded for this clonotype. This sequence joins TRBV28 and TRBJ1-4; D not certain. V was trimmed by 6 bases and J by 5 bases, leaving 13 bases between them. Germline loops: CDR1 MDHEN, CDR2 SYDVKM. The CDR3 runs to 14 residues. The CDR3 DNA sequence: TGTGCCAGCAGGGCTAGACGGTCAAATGAAAAACTGTTTTTT. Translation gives CASRARRSNEKLFF. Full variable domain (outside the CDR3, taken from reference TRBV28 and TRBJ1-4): DVKVTQSSRYLVKRTGEKVFLECVQDMDHENMFWYRQDPGLGLRLIYFSYDVKMKEKGDIPEGYSVSREKKERFSLILESASTNQTSMYLCASRARRSNEKLFFGSGTQLSVL.

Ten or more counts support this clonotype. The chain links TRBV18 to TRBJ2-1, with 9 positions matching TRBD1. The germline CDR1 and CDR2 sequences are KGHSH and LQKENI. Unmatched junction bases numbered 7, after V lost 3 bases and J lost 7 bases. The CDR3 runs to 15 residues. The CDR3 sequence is CASSPRDRAVNEQFF. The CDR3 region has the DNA TGTGCCAGCTCACCCCGGGACAGGGCCGTGAATGAGCAGTTCTTC.

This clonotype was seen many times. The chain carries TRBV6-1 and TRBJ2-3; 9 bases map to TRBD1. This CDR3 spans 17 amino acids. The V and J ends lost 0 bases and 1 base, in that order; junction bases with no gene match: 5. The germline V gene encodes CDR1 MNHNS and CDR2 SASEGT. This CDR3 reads CASSEATGGGGTDTQYF. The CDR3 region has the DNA TGTGCCAGCAGTGAAGCGACAGGGGGTGGGGGCACAGATACGCAGTATTTT.

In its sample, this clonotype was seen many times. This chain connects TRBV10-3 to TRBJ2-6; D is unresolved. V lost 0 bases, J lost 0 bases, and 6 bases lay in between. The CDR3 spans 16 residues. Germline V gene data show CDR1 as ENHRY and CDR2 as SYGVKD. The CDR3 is CAISESGRSGANVLTF. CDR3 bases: TGTGCCATCAGTGAGTCCGGGCGCTCTGGGGCCAACGTCCTGACTTTC.

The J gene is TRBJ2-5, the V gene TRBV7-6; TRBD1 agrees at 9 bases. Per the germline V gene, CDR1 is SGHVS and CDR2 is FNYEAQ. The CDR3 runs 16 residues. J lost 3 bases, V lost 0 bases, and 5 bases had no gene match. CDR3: CASSLALGQGEETQYF. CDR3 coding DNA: TGTGCCAGCAGCTTAGCGCTGGGACAGGGTGAAGAGACCCAGTACTTC.

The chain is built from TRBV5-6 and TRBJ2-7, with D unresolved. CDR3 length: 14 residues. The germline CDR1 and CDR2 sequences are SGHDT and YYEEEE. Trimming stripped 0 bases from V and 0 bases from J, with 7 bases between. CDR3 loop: CASSLGGSSYEQYF. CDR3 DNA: TGTGCCAGCAGCTTGGGGGGTAGCTCCTACGAGCAGTACTTC. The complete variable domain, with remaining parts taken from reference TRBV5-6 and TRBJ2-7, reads DAGVTQSPTHLIKTRGQQVTLRCSPKSGHDTVSWYQQALGQGPQFIFQYYEEEERQRGNFPDRFSGHQFPNYSSELNVNALLLGDSALYLCASSLGGSSYEQYFGPGTRLTVT.